This T cell receptor (beta chain) emerged from a study of blood T cell repertoires in COVID-19. Across the whole study: Both acute and convalescent COVID-19 samples were obtained from the United States, Italy and Spain. T cells, B-cell-depleted T cells, or PBMCs provided the cDNA or gDNA that served as material.

How the authors handled the data: The authors estimated nucleated cell counts from reference gene primer amplification. Clones were read by immunoSEQ multiplex PCR, and TCRdb kept only the in-frame ones, dropping some. V, J and clone size were drawn from that table, and D and trimming were deduced from the DNA. The repertoire includes about 150,000 clones, approximately 90% of them detected once, and about 2.5% sits in the top ten. Germline V CDR1 and CDR2: SNHLY, FYNNEI. The CDR3 contains 13 residues. V lost 8 bases, J lost 3 bases, and 8 bases lay in between. The chain recombines TRBV2 with TRBJ1-6; D unclear. Sequencing was carried out using peripheral blood. The TCR sequence derives from a woman in her 70s with acute or convalescent COVID-19. CDR3 amino acids: CASRVFYNSPLHF. The CDR3 region has the DNA TGTGCCAGCCGAGTTTTCTATAATTCACCCCTCCACTTT.